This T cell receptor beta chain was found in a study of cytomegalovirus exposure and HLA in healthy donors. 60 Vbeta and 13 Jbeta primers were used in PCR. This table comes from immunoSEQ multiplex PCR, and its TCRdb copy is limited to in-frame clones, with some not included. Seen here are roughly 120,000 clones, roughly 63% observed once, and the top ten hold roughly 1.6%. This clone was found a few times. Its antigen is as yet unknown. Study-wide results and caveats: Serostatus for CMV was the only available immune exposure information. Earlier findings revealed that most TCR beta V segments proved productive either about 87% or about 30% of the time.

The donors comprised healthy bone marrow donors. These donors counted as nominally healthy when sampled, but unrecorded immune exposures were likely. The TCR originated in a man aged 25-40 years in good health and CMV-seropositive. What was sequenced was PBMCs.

CDR3 in DNA: TGTGCTAGTGGTTTGCAAACCAACTTGCCCCAGCATTTT. This encodes CASGLQTNLPQHF. V gene TRBV12-5 combines with J gene TRBJ1-5; no definite D call. V lost 2 bases and J 9 bases, leaving 11 bases between the germline ends. Per the germline V gene, CDR1 is LGHNT and CDR2 is FRNRAP. The CDR3 is 13 amino acids. The full variable domain, its missing parts supplied by reference TRBV12-5 and TRBJ1-5, is DARVTQTPRHKVTEMGQEVTMRCQPILGHNTVFWYRQTMMQGLELLAYFRNRAPLDDSGMPKDRFSAEMPDATLATLKIQPSEPRDSAVYFCASGLQTNLPQHFGDGTRLSIL.